Below, 31 T cell receptor beta chains from the same sample are listed, as sequenced in a study of blood T cell repertoires in COVID-19. Repertoires were generated with immunoSEQ multiplex PCR, while TCRdb's copy carries only in-frame clones and drops some. The data hold roughly 360,000 clones, with 81% observed a single time. The sequenced sample consisted of peripheral blood. Source of these receptors: a human donor with acute or convalescent COVID-19. The donor label of this sample is uncertain.

The chain joins TRBV25-1 to TRBJ2-5; 10 nucleotides align to TRBD1. The J segment lost 3 bases and the V segment lost 4 bases, leaving 5 bases of the junction unmatched. The CDR3 is made up of 15 amino acids. Germline V gene sequence: CDR1 MGHDK, CDR2 SYGVNS. The chain's CDR3 is CASSGSGTGEETQYF. The CDR3 DNA reads as TGTGCCAGCAGTGGCTCCGGGACAGGGGAAGAGACCCAGTACTTC.

The rearrangement links TRBV2 to TRBJ1-4; 8 bases line up with TRBD1. The V gene end was trimmed by 4 bases and the J gene end by 8 bases; junction bases not matched to a gene: 9. Germline V gene sequence: CDR1 SNHLY, CDR2 FYNNEI. This CDR3 contains 15 residues. CDR3 loop: CASSGTGRVGEKLFF. In DNA form, the CDR3 reads TGTGCCAGCAGTGGGACAGGGCGCGTTGGGGAAAAACTGTTTTTT.

This clone was found once. The chain couples TRBV18 to TRBJ2-5; 12 bases line up with TRBD1. CDR1 is KGHSH, CDR2 LQKENI, per germline. There are 12 residues in the CDR3. With 6 bases clipped from V and 9 bases from J, the junction kept 2 bases outside the gene matches. CDR3 region: CASSGDRGPQYF. Here the CDR3 DNA reads TGTGCCAGCTCTGGGGACAGGGGGCCCCAGTACTTC.

This clone was detected once. The rearrangement joins TRBV14 to TRBJ1-1, with 10 bases aligning to TRBD1. Trimming removed 1 base from V and 4 bases from J; junction bases left unmatched: 3. CDR1 is SGHDN and CDR2 is FVKESK in the germline V gene. The CDR3 extends over 15 amino acids. In nucleotides, the CDR3 is TGTGCCAGCAGCCAAGTGAGGGACAGGGGCACTGAAGCTTTCTTT. Translation gives CASSQVRDRGTEAFF.

The chain's CDR3 is CASSDRTTYEQYF. CDR3 nucleotide sequence: TGTGCCAGCAGCGACAGGACCACCTACGAGCAGTACTTC. This chain connects TRBV9 to TRBJ2-7; tentative D call: TRBD1 (5 bases). CDR1 and CDR2 (germline): SGDLS, YYNGEE. The CDR3 sequence is 13 residues long. V shed 3 bases and J shed 2 bases, with 9 bases lying between them.

J is TRBJ1-1 and V is TRBV19, with 7 bases identical to TRBD1. The ends lost 8 bases at V and 4 bases at J; junction bases unmatched: 13. Germline CDR1 is LNHDA and CDR2 is SQIVND (reference sequence). This CDR3 has 15 residues. CDR3 residues: CASSPLTGMGTEAFF. The CDR3 nucleotides read TGTGCCAGTTCACCCTTGACAGGGATGGGCACTGAAGCTTTCTTT.

V usage is TRBV3-1 (or the pseudogene TRBV3-2) and J usage is TRBJ2-5, with a weak D call TRBD2 (5 bases). CDR1 LGHDT and CDR2 YNNKEL come from the germline V gene (reference sequence). The CDR3 is 14 residues long. V was pared by 4 bases and J by 3 bases, with 12 bases between. The CDR3 region is CASSPLGGEETQYF. The CDR3 coding sequence is TGTGCCAGCAGCCCGCTCGGAGGCGAAGAGACCCAGTACTTC.

The V call is TRBV11-2, the J call TRBJ2-3; 7 positions match TRBD1. Looked up from germline, CDR1 is SGHAT and CDR2 is FQNNGV. Trimming took 3 bases from V and 10 from J; bases not matched to a gene: 7. The CDR3 length is 13 residues. The CDR3 sequence: CASSFYLRGPQYF. In nucleotides, the CDR3 is TGTGCCAGCAGCTTTTACTTAAGGGGGCCGCAGTATTTT. Based on the CDR3 plus reference TRBV11-2 and TRBJ2-3, the full variable domain is EAGVAQSPRYKIIEKRQSVAFWCNPISGHATLYWYQQILGQGPKLLIQFQNNGVVDDSQLPKDRFSAERLKGVDSTLKIQPAKLEDSAVYLCASSFYLRGPQYFGPGTRLTVL.

The gene calls are TRBV5-1 and TRBJ1-1, with D uncertain. In germline, CDR1 is SGHRS, CDR2 YFSETQ. The length of the CDR3 is 16 residues. Trimming left V 0 bases short and J 1 base short, with 13 bases between. CDR3 sequence: CASSLVSGLGNTEAFF. In DNA, the CDR3 is TGCGCCAGCAGCTTGGTCTCTGGACTGGGGAACACTGAAGCTTTCTTT.

The V call is TRBV30, the J call TRBJ1-1; D is unclear. This CDR3 contains 13 residues. V lost 2 bases and J lost 2, with 9 bases in between. The germline CDR1 and CDR2 sequences are GTSNPN and SVGIG (reference sequence). CDR3 sequence reads: CAWSLQSNTEAFF. In DNA form, the CDR3 reads TGTGCCTGGAGTTTACAAAGTAACACTGAAGCTTTCTTT.

The chain combines TRBV6-5 with TRBJ1-2; TRBD1 matches at 8 bases. CDR1 is MNHEY and CDR2 is SVGAGI in the germline V gene. Trimming took 1 base from V and 5 from J; bases not matched to a gene: 9. The CDR3 runs 16 residues. CDR3 bases: TGTGCCAGCAGTTACTTATTCAGGGGGCGAGGGTATGGCTACACCTTC. This sequence encodes CASSYLFRGRGYGYTF.

The chain is built from TRBV13 and TRBJ2-1; the match to TRBD1 covers 8 bases. CDR3 length: 16 residues. With 0 bases clipped from V and 6 bases from J, the junction kept 7 bases outside the gene matches. Germline V gives CDR1 PRHDT, CDR2 FYEKMQ (reference sequence). CDR3 nucleotides: TGTGCCAGCAGCTTAGGACAGGGGGTTCACGGCAATGAGCAGTTCTTC. Protein: CASSLGQGVHGNEQFF. Filled out from reference TRBV13 and TRBJ2-1, the complete variable domain reads AAGVIQSPRHLIKEKRETATLKCYPIPRHDTVYWYQQGPGQDPQFLISFYEKMQSDKGSIPDRFSAQQFSDYHSELNMSSLELGDSALYFCASSLGQGVHGNEQFFGPGTRLTVL.

This clone was observed once. V usage is TRBV2 and J usage is TRBJ2-5; TRBD1 matches 8 bases. V lost 7 bases, J lost 2 bases, and 12 bases stayed unmatched. Germline CDR1 reads SNHLY; CDR2 reads FYNNEI. The CDR3 totals 16 residues. CDR3 in DNA: TGTGCCAGCAAGCTTTTGGCAGGGGGCCAACAAGAGACCCAGTACTTC. It yields the protein CASKLLAGGQQETQYF.

The chain couples TRBV19 to TRBJ1-2; a weak D match, TRBD1 (5 bases). CDR1 and CDR2 from the germline V gene are LNHDA and SQIVND (reference sequence). CDR3 size: 15 residues. Trimming stripped 8 bases from V and 4 bases from J, with 20 bases between. In DNA form, the CDR3 reads TGTGCCAGTTCCCCCCTGGCCAGGGCGATCTATGGCTACACCTTC. It translates to CASSPLARAIYGYTF. The full variable domain, completed using reference TRBV19 and TRBJ1-2, is DGGITQSPKYLFRKEGQNVTLSCEQNLNHDAMYWYRQDPGQGLRLIYYSQIVNDFQKGDIAEGYSVSREKKESFPLTVTSAQKNPTAFYLCASSPLARAIYGYTFGSGTRLTVV.

The sample holds one count of this clone. The chain has TRBV5-1 and TRBJ2-7; a possible D gene is TRBD2 (6 bases). Germline V gene sequence: CDR1 SGHRS, CDR2 YFSETQ. The V gene lost 4 bases and the J gene lost 2 bases, with 13 bases spanning the gap. The length of the CDR3 is 14 residues. The CDR3 loop is CASSKGGSTYEQYF. The DNA for the CDR3 is TGCGCCAGCAGCAAAGGAGGGTCCACCTACGAGCAGTACTTC.

This rearrangement joins TRBV15 to TRBJ1-5, with no clear D. The CDR3 is 15 residues long. Germline CDR1 is LNHNV and CDR2 is YYDKDF (reference sequence). V was trimmed by 0 bases and J by 5 bases, leaving 11 bases between them. The chain's CDR3 is CATSRDIGFDQPQHF. In nucleotides, the CDR3 is TGTGCCACCAGCAGAGATATCGGTTTTGATCAGCCCCAGCATTTT.

This chain uses TRBV19 with TRBJ1-2; D is unresolved. This CDR3 is built from 14 residues. Germline CDR1 is LNHDA and CDR2 is SQIVND (reference sequence). The V end lost 3 bases, the J end lost 4 bases, and 12 bases lay between the germline ends. The CDR3 protein is CASSIGQRGYGYTF. The CDR3 DNA is TGTGCCAGTAGTATCGGTCAGCGCGGCTATGGCTACACCTTC.

V is TRBV15 and J is TRBJ1-1; possible D gene TRBD1, 6 bases. CDR3 length: 20 amino acids. Germline assignment: CDR1 LNHNV and CDR2 YYDKDF (reference sequence). With 0 bases removed from V and 0 bases from J, the gap between germline ends came to 23 bases. The CDR3 sequence: CATSRDGLAGTTIMNTEAFF. The CDR3 DNA reads as TGTGCCACCAGCAGAGATGGCCTCGCCGGGACAACGATTATGAACACTGAAGCTTTCTTT.

The CDR3 loop reads CASSETRGTDTQYF. CDR3 nucleotides: TGTGCCAGTAGTGAGACACGTGGCACAGATACGCAGTATTTT. The chain links TRBV19 to TRBJ2-3; D is undetermined. Per the germline V gene, CDR1 is LNHDA and CDR2 is SQIVND (reference sequence). The CDR3 extends over 14 amino acids. Trimming removed 5 bases at V and 1 base at J, with 10 bases between.

The chain employs TRBV5-1 and TRBJ2-3; 9 bases are shared with TRBD1. This CDR3 is built from 17 residues. V gave up 2 bases and J gave up 1 base; unmatched junction bases: 8. The V gene's germline CDR1 is SGHRS and CDR2 YFSETQ. CDR3 in amino acids: CASSFDARTGGTDTQYF. CDR3 sequence (DNA): TGCGCCAGCAGCTTCGACGCCCGGACAGGGGGCACAGATACGCAGTATTTT.

The chain employs TRBV6-5 and TRBJ1-2; 9 positions match TRBD1. The CDR3 runs to 15 residues. Germline lookup yields CDR1 MNHEY and CDR2 SVGAGI. Trimming at V came to 6 bases and at J to 4 bases, leaving 9 bases not matched to a gene. The CDR3: CASRNDRGISYGYTF. The DNA for the CDR3 is TGTGCCAGCAGGAACGACAGGGGGATAAGCTATGGCTACACCTTC.

The chain links TRBV5-4 to TRBJ2-7, with TRBD1 matching over 8 bases. Trimming took 0 bases from V and 2 from J; bases not matched to a gene: 4. This CDR3 is 15 amino acids long. Germline V gene sequence: CDR1 SGHNT, CDR2 YYREEE (reference sequence). This CDR3 is CASSLAWTGTYEQYF. The CDR3 DNA sequence: TGTGCCAGCAGCTTGGCGTGGACAGGGACCTACGAGCAGTACTTC.

The chain is built from TRBV5-6 and TRBJ2-7, with unresolved D. The germline V gene encodes CDR1 SGHDT and CDR2 YYEEEE. V lost 0 bases and J lost 4, with 11 bases in between. The CDR3 consists of 14 residues. CDR3 sequence reads: CASSLGAGLYEQYF. The CDR3 DNA is TGTGCCAGCAGCTTGGGGGCAGGTCTGTACGAGCAGTACTTC. The variable domain in full, with the rest retrieved from reference TRBV5-6 and TRBJ2-7, is DAGVTQSPTHLIKTRGQQVTLRCSPKSGHDTVSWYQQALGQGPQFIFQYYEEEERQRGNFPDRFSGHQFPNYSSELNVNALLLGDSALYLCASSLGAGLYEQYFGPGTRLTVT.

The rearrangement joins TRBV6-5 to TRBJ1-2; TRBD1 matches 10 bases. Germline V lookup: CDR1 MNHEY, CDR2 SVGAGI. This CDR3 has 14 residues. With 4 bases clipped from V and 7 bases from J, the junction kept 6 bases outside the gene matches. CDR3: CASSFDRGRTGYTF. Written as DNA, the CDR3 is TGTGCCAGCAGTTTCGACAGGGGGCGTACTGGCTACACCTTC.

The V call is TRBV10-1, the J call TRBJ2-5, with 10 bases fitting TRBD1. The V and J ends lost 0 bases and 7 bases, in that order; junction bases with no gene match: 5. CDR1 WNHNN and CDR2 SYGVQD come from the germline V gene (reference sequence). The CDR3 is made up of 15 amino acids. CDR3 in amino acids: CASSESGGQGGTQYF. Written as DNA, the CDR3 is TGCGCCAGCAGTGAGTCTGGCGGACAGGGGGGGACCCAGTACTTC.

This chain links TRBV18 with TRBJ2-5, with 9 nucleotides matching TRBD1. This CDR3 region has 14 residues. Germline V gene data show CDR1 as KGHSH and CDR2 as LQKENI. Losses at the gene ends were 3 bases for V and 7 bases for J; bases not matched to a gene: 6. The CDR3 nucleotides are TGTGCCAGCTCACCGCGGACAGGGGTAGGGACCCAGTACTTC. It translates to CASSPRTGVGTQYF.

The chain employs TRBV13 and TRBJ2-3; TRBD2 agrees at 11 bases. CDR3 length equals 16 residues. The germline gives CDR1 PRHDT, CDR2 FYEKMQ (reference sequence). J was trimmed by 6 bases and V by 4 bases; bases with no gene match: 9. The CDR3 region is CASSSSIAGGPDTQYF. CDR3 bases: TGTGCCAGCAGCTCGAGCATAGCGGGGGGGCCGGATACGCAGTATTTT.

The chain is built from TRBV4-2 and TRBJ1-5, with D possibly matching TRBD1 (5 bases). The V end lost 1 base, the J end lost 4 bases, and 8 bases lay between the germline ends. The CDR3 length is 14 residues. Germline CDR1 and CDR2: LGHNA and YNFKEQ. The CDR3 is CASSQVQGNQPQHF. Here the CDR3 DNA reads TGTGCCAGCAGCCAAGTTCAGGGAAATCAGCCCCAGCATTTT.

The V and J genes are TRBV2 and TRBJ1-1, with D unresolved. The V and J ends lost 4 bases and 10 bases respectively, with 13 bases between them. There are 12 residues in the CDR3. Germline CDR1 is SNHLY and CDR2 is FYNNEI. In nucleotides, the CDR3 is TGTGCCAGCAGTGGAGAGGGCCTGACAGCTTTCTTT. Translation: CASSGEGLTAFF.

The CDR3: CASSEASAGGRNQYF. In DNA form, the CDR3 reads TGTGCCAGCAGTGAAGCATCGGCGGGGGGGAGGAATCAGTACTTC. This rearrangement joins TRBV6-1 to TRBJ2-4; 9 bases are shared with TRBD2. V was clipped by 0 bases and J by 12 bases; unmatched bases: 9. The CDR3 length is 15 residues. Germline CDR1 reads MNHNS; CDR2 reads SASEGT.

The chain links TRBV3-1 (or the pseudogene TRBV3-2) to TRBJ2-7; 11 bases map to TRBD2. V shed 6 bases and J 7 bases; nucleotides not matched to a gene: 8. The CDR3 totals 14 residues. Germline V CDR1 and CDR2: LGHDT, YNNKEL (reference sequence). CDR3 in DNA: TGTGCCAGCAGACTAGCGGGAGACAATAGGGAGCAGTACTTC. It yields the protein CASRLAGDNREQYF.